The rows below give T cell receptor beta chains drawn from one sample of a study of T-cell reconstitution after alpha-beta-depleted transplantation in children. TCRdb independently ran MiXCR on the PCR reads; one entry per CDR3 protein. This sample has around 240,000 distinct CDR3 sequences; roughly a tenth occur once, and the top ten carry approximately 4.7%. The source was PBMCs from the stem cell graft donor, collected from the stem cell graft. Receptor source: a human donor who donated a stem cell graft to a child with SCID. The CDR3 runs from the conserved cysteine through the conserved F or W. A D gene is named only where the DNA matches it firmly. Some rows mark clone size as missing; the rest say once, few, many or name a class of expanded clone.

NA,TRBJ1-1,many,TRBV12-3/TRBV12-4,TGTGCCAGCAGTTTAACTCCGGGGGTGAACACTGAAGCTTTCTTT,CASSLTPGVNTEAFF
NA,TRBJ2-1,many,TRBV29-1,TGCAGCGCGAGGACCTCTAATGAGCAGTTCTTC,CSARTSNEQFF
TRBD2,TRBJ2-1,many,TRBV15,TGTGCCACCAGCAGAGATACTAGCGGGGAGATAGATGAGCAGTTCTTC,CATSRDTSGEIDEQFF
NA,TRBJ1-6,many,TRBV5-1,TGCGCCAGCAGTCCGGTGACGGGGACCAGCTCACCCCTCCACTTT,CASSPVTGTSSPLHF
NA,TRBJ2-6,many,TRBV5-1,TGCGCCAGCAGCTTGTTGGGGTCTTCTGGGGCCAACGTCCTGACTTTC,CASSLLGSSGANVLTF
TRBD1,TRBJ2-7,many,TRBV9,TGTGCCAGCAGCTTTGGGACAGGGGACTCCGAGCAGTACTTC,CASSFGTGDSEQYF
NA,TRBJ1-4,many,TRBV15,TGTGCCACCTCGGGGAACAGGGCATGGGGTGAAAAACTGTTTTTT,CATSGNRAWGEKLFF
TRBD1,TRBJ1-2,NA,TRBV7-2,TGTGCCAGCAGCTTAGGAGGGAGAGGGGGCGGCTACACCTTC,CASSLGGRGGGYTF
NA,TRBJ1-5,many,TRBV7-9,TGTGCCAGCAGCTTATCTAGGGGCCTTAGCAATCAGCCCCAGCATTTT,CASSLSRGLSNQPQHF
NA,TRBJ1-1,many,TRBV5-6,TGTGCCAGCAGCTCGGTATGGGAGCTGAACACTGAAGCTTTCTTT,CASSSVWELNTEAFF
TRBD1,TRBJ1-2,many,TRBV5-6,TGTGCCAGCAGCTGGGGGACAGGCCTCTATGGCTACACCTTC,CASSWGTGLYGYTF
NA,TRBJ1-5,many,TRBV4-3,TGCGCCAGCAGCCAAGAAAGGGGATATAGCAATCAGCCCCAGCATTTT,CASSQERGYSNQPQHF
NA,TRBJ2-5,many,TRBV4-2,TGTGCCAGCAGCCAAGACTTCGGAGGGGGCGCCCAGACCCAGTACTTC,CASSQDFGGGAQTQYF
NA,TRBJ2-7,many,TRBV12-3/TRBV12-4,TGTGCCAGCAGACCCTCCGGGCCACCCTACGAGCAGTACTTC,CASRPSGPPYEQYF
TRBD1,TRBJ1-3,many,TRBV6-1,TGTGCCAGCAGGGCGGACAGGGGTGGAAACACCATATATTTT,CASRADRGGNTIYF
TRBD1,TRBJ1-4,many,TRBV5-1,TGCGCCAGCCGTACCGGGACAGGGAGTGAAAAACTGTTTTTT,CASRTGTGSEKLFF
TRBD1,TRBJ2-1,many,TRBV7-2,TGTGCCAGCAGGCCAACCGGGACAGACTACAATGAGCAGTTCTTC,CASRPTGTDYNEQFF
TRBD1,TRBJ2-7,many,TRBV7-8,TGTGCCAGCAGCTCCCGGGACAGTGGGACCTACGAGCAGTACTTC,CASSSRDSGTYEQYF
NA,TRBJ2-2,many,TRBV25-1,TGTGCCAGTGAGACCGGGGGTACAACCGGGGAGCTGTTTTTT,CASETGGTTGELFF
NA,TRBJ2-6,many,TRBV27,TGTGCCAGCAGTGGCCCGAGGACGGACAGCTCTGGGGCCAACGTCCTGACTTTC,CASSGPRTDSSGANVLTF
TRBD2,TRBJ2-3,many,TRBV9,TGTGCCAGCAGCGGCGGGGGTTACACAGATACGCAGTATTTT,CASSGGGYTDTQYF
NA,TRBJ2-5,many,TRBV5-1,TGCGCCAGCAGCCCTGGCGGCGTTTCAACCGCGGAGACCCAGTACTTC,CASSPGGVSTAETQYF
NA,TRBJ2-7,NA,TRBV20-1,TGCAGTGCTATAACCAGCGACAGGACCTACGAGCAGTACTTC,CSAITSDRTYEQYF
NA,TRBJ1-6,few,TRBV4-3,TGCGCCAGCAGCCAAGATGACCGGGACGGTTCACCCCTCCACTTT,CASSQDDRDGSPLHF
NA,TRBJ2-4,many,TRBV20-1,TGCAGTGCTAGTGAGGGCCTTCGGGCGACCAAAAACATTCAGTACTTC,CSASEGLRATKNIQYF
TRBD1,TRBJ2-7,NA,TRBV4-1,TGCGCCAGCAGCCAGCCCACCGGGACAGGGGACGTCTACGAGCAGTACTTC,CASSQPTGTGDVYEQYF
TRBD1,TRBJ2-5,many,TRBV7-2,TGTGCCAGCAGCTGGGGACAGCAAGAGACCCAGTACTTC,CASSWGQQETQYF
NA,TRBJ2-1,many,TRBV15,TGTGCCACCAGCCTGAGTGAGGGATACAATGAGCAGTTCTTC,CATSLSEGYNEQFF
NA,TRBJ2-1,many,TRBV10-3,TGTGCCATCAGTGCAGTCAGCGACTACAATGAGCAGTTCTTC,CAISAVSDYNEQFF
NA,TRBJ2-7,many,TRBV7-3,TGTGCCAGCAGCTTAGCCAGGGGACCCACCTACGAGCAGTACTTC,CASSLARGPTYEQYF
NA,TRBJ2-1,many,TRBV2,TGTGCCAGCAGTATTCAGGGCGGTATTGGGAATGAGCAGTTCTTC,CASSIQGGIGNEQFF
NA,TRBJ2-2,many,TRBV5-1,TGCGCCAGCAGCTTGGATCCCACTAGGGGCACCGGGGAGCTGTTTTTT,CASSLDPTRGTGELFF
NA,TRBJ1-6,many,TRBV6-5,TGTGCCAGCAGTTACTCGTCGGTCGGGTTCTCCTATAATTCACCCCTCCACTTT,CASSYSSVGFSYNSPLHF
NA,TRBJ2-6,few,TRBV6-2/TRBV6-3,TGTGCCAGCAGTTACCGGTCATTAGTAGCTACTAAAGCTGGGGCCAACGTCCTGACTTTC,CASSYRSLVATKAGANVLTF
NA,TRBJ2-2,many,TRBV12-3/TRBV12-4,TGTGCCAGCAGTTTTTGGGGGGGCCCGACCGGGGAGCTGTTTTTT,CASSFWGGPTGELFF
NA,TRBJ1-2,many,TRBV29-1,TGCAGCGTGGAATGGCGACAGGACAACTATGGCTACACCTTC,CSVEWRQDNYGYTF
NA,TRBJ1-5,many,TRBV10-3,TGTGCCATCAGTGAGTCTGGCCCCTATAGCAATCAGCCCCAGCATTTT,CAISESGPYSNQPQHF
TRBD2,TRBJ2-6,many,TRBV5-1,TGCGCCAGCAGCCCCACTAGCGACGGGGCCAACGTCCTGACTTTC,CASSPTSDGANVLTF
NA,TRBJ1-5,NA,TRBV18,TGTGCCAGCTCACCAGAGGGCATGAGGATCAGCAATCAGCCCCAGCATTTT,CASSPEGMRISNQPQHF
NA,TRBJ1-3,many,TRBV5-1,TGCGCCAGCAGCTTAGAGGGAACGGGTGGAAACACCATATATTTT,CASSLEGTGGNTIYF
TRBD1,TRBJ1-2,many,TRBV29-1,TGCAGCGTTGTTGGGGACAGGGGGAACTATGGCTACACCTTC,CSVVGDRGNYGYTF
NA,TRBJ1-1,NA,TRBV5-1,TGCGCCAGCAGCTTGGCCTCAGGTTTAACTGAAGCTTTCTTT,CASSLASGLTEAFF
NA,TRBJ2-3,NA,TRBV7-2,TGTGCCAGCAGCCACTACGGGCTGGGGACAGATACGCAGTATTTT,CASSHYGLGTDTQYF
NA,TRBJ1-6,many,TRBV27,TGTGCCAGCAGTCCGTTCTATAATTCACCCCTCCACTTT,CASSPFYNSPLHF
TRBD2,TRBJ2-7,many,TRBV5-5,TGTGCCAGCAGCACGCGGGGGGGCCCCGTCGAGCAGTACTTC,CASSTRGGPVEQYF
TRBD1,TRBJ1-3,many,TRBV20-1,TGCAGTGCTAAGACAGGGGCTGGAAACACCATATATTTT,CSAKTGAGNTIYF
NA,TRBJ1-2,few,TRBV12-3/TRBV12-4,TGTGCCTGCAGTTTAGATTTTGGGGGGGGTAACAGTCTCAATGGCTACACCTTC,CACSLDFGGGNSLNGYTF
NA,TRBJ1-2,few,TRBV5-1,TGCGCCAGCAGCTTGGCCTGGGTTCCTGGGGGTCTCGCCGGGGAGAGCGTTGTGGGCTATGGCTACACCTTC,CASSLAWVPGGLAGESVVGYGYTF
NA,TRBJ2-2,many,TRBV11-2,TGTGCCAGCAGCTTAGGACCACAGATAGCGAACACCGGGGAGCTGTTTTTT,CASSLGPQIANTGELFF
NA,TRBJ1-4,many,TRBV4-3,TGCGCCAGCAGCCCCGTGCCCTATGAAAAACTGTTTTTT,CASSPVPYEKLFF